This record concerns one T cell receptor (beta chain) sequence. CDR3 length: 14 residues. Germline V gives CDR1 SGDLS, CDR2 YYNGEE. The ends were cut back, 0 bases at V and 3 bases at J, with 10 bases in the middle. This record belongs to a study of blood T cell repertoires in COVID-19. Overall study: Sites in the United States, Italy and Spain provided acute and convalescent COVID-19 samples.

Measured with immunoSEQ multiplex PCR; TCRdb has only the in-frame clones, and not every one. Here the sample spans about 130,000 clones, approximately 86% being singletons. Sequencing was performed on peripheral blood. This TCR was recovered from a woman aged 70-85 years with COVID-19, enrolled during active disease. The chain links TRBV9 to TRBJ2-7; possibly TRBD2 for D (7 bases). The CDR3 coding sequence is TGTGCCAGCAGCGTAGCCGGGGGGCACTACGAGCAGTACTTC. It codes for CASSVAGGHYEQYF.